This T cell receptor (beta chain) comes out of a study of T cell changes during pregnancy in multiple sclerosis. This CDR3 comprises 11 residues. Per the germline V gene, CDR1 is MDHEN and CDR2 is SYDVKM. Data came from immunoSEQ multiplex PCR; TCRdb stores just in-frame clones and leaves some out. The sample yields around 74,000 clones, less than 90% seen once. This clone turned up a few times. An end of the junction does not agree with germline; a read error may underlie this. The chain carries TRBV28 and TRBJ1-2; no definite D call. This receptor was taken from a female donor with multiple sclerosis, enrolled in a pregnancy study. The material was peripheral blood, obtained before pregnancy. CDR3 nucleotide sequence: TGTGCCAGCAGTTTATACGGATACTACGCCTTC. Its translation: CASSLYGYYAF.